This T cell receptor (beta chain) appears in the sequencing data of a study of CXCR3-negative and CXCR3-positive naive CD8 T cells. UMI labels and 5' RACE were used to prepare the TRB cDNA libraries. TCRdb processed the 5' RACE reads again and assigns one entry to each CDR3 protein, with no DNA. The sample table includes roughly 25,000 distinct CDR3 sequences. This CDR3 is 12 amino acids long. Germline loops: CDR1 DFQATT, CDR2 SNEGSKA (reference sequence). The clonotype originates from a human donor in good health. Some clones in this sample may be carry-over from other donors' samples. What was sequenced was naive CXCR3- CD8+ T cells from blood. The sample's subset: CD45RO-CCR7+CD27+CD95- naive CD8+ T cells lacking CXCR3 (TNR3-). The chain is built from TRBV20-1 and TRBJ2-2; no DNA is available, so the TRBD2 call from TCRdb remains unchecked. Here the CDR3 reads CSASLGTGELFF.